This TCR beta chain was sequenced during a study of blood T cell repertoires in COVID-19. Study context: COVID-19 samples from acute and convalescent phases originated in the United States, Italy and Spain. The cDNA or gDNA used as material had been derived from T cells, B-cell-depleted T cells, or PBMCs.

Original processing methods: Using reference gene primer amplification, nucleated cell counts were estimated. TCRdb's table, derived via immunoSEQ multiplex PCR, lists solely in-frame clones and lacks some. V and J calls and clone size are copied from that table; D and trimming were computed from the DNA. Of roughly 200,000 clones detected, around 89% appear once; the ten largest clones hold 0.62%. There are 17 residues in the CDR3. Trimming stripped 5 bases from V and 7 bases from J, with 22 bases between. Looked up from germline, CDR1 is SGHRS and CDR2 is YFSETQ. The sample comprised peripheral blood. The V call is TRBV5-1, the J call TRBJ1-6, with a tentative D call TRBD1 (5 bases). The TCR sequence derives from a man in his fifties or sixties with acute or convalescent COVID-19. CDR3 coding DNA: TGCGCCAGCAGTTATCGAACCGCAGGGATTACGAATTCACCCCTCCACTTT. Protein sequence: CASSYRTAGITNSPLHF.